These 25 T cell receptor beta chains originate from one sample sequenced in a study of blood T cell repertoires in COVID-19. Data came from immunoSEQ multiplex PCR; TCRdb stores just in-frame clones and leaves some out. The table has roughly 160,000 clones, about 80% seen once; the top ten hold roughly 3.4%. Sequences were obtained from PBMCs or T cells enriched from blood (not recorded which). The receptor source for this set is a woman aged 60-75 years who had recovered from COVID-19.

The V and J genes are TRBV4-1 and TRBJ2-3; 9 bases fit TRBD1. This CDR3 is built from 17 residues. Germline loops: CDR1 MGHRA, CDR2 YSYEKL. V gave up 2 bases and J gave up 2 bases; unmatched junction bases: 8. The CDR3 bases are TGCGCCAGCAGCCAATCAAGAGGACAGGGGTCCACAGATACGCAGTATTTT. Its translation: CASSQSRGQGSTDTQYF.

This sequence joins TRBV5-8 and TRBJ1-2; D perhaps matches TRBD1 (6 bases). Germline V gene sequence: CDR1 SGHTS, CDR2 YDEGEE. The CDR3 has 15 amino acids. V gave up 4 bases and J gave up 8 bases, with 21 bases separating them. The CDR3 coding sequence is TGTGCCAGCAGCCACGATTTACAGGGTTTGGAGGGCTACACCTTC. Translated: CASSHDLQGLEGYTF.

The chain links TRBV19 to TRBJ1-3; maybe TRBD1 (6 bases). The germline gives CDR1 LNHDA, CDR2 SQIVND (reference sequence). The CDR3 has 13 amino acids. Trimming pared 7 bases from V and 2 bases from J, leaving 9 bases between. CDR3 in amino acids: CASTGQPGNTIYF. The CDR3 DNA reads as TGTGCCAGTACCGGACAGCCTGGAAACACCATATATTTT. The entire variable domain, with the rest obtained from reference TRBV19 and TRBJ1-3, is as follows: DGGITQSPKYLFRKEGQNVTLSCEQNLNHDAMYWYRQDPGQGLRLIYYSQIVNDFQKGDIAEGYSVSREKKESFPLTVTSAQKNPTAFYLCASTGQPGNTIYFGEGSWLTVV.

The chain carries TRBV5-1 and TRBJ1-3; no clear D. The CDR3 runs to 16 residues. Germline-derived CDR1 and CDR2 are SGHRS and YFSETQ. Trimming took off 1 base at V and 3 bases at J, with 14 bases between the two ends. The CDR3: CASSLREAGGGNTIYF. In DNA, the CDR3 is TGCGCCAGCAGCTTGCGTGAGGCCGGTGGTGGAAACACCATATATTTT. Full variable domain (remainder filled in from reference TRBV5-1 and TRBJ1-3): KAGVTQTPRYLIKTRGQQVTLSCSPISGHRSVSWYQQTPGQGLQFLFEYFSETQRNKGNFPGRFSGRQFSNSRSEMNVSTLELGDSALYLCASSLREAGGGNTIYFGEGSWLTVV.

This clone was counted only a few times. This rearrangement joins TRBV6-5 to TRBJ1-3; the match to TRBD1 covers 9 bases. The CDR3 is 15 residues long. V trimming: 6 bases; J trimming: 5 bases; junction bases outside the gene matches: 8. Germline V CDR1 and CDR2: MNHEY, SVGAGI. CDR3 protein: CASRVDRGGRNTIYF. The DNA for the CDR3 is TGTGCCAGCAGAGTGGACAGGGGTGGTAGAAACACCATATATTTT.

CDR3 protein: CTSSPLAGNQETQYF. The CDR3 bases are TGCACCAGCAGCCCGCTAGCGGGGAATCAAGAGACCCAGTACTTC. The gene calls are TRBV1 and TRBJ2-5; the D call TRBD2 from the table was never checked on the DNA. TRBV1 is flagged as a pseudogene. CDR3 size: 15 residues.

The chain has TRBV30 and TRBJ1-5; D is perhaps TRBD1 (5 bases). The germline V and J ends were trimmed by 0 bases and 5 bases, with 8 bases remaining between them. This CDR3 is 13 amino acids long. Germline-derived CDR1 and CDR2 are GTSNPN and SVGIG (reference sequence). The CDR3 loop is CAWSVAGYQPQHF. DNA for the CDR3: TGTGCCTGGAGTGTAGCAGGGTATCAGCCCCAGCATTTT. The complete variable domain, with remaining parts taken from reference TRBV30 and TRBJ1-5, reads SQTIHQWPATLVQPVGSPLSLECTVEGTSNPNLYWYRQAAGRGLQLLFYSVGIGQISSEVPQNLSASRPQDRQFILSSKKLLLSDSGFYLCAWSVAGYQPQHFGDGTRLSIL.

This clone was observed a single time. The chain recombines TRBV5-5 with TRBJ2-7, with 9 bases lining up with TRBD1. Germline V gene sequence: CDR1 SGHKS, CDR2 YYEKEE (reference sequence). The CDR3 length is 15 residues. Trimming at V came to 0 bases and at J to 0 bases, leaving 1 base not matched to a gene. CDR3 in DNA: TGTGCCAGCAGCTTGGGGACAGGGGCCTCCTACGAGCAGTACTTC. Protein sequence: CASSLGTGASYEQYF. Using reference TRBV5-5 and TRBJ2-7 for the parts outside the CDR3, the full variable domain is DAGVTQSPTHLIKTRGQQVTLRCSPISGHKSVSWYQQVLGQGPQFIFQYYEKEERGRGNFPDRFSARQFPNYSSELNVNALLLGDSALYLCASSLGTGASYEQYFGPGTRLTVT.

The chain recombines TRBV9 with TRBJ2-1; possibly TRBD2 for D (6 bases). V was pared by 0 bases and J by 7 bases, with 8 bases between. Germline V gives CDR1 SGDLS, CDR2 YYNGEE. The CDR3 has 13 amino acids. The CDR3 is CASSVGRENEQFF. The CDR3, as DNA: TGTGCCAGCAGCGTAGGTCGGGAGAATGAGCAGTTCTTC. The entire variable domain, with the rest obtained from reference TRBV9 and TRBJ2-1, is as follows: DSGVTQTPKHLITATGQRVTLRCSPRSGDLSVYWYQQSLDQGLQFLIQYYNGEERAKGNILERFSAQQFPDLHSELNLSSLELGDSALYFCASSVGRENEQFFGPGTRLTVL.

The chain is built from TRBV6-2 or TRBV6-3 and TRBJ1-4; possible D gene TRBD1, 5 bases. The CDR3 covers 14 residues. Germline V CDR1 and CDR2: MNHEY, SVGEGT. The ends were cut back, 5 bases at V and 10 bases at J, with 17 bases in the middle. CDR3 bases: TGTGCCAGCAGTCCCCACGGGGGGATGGGAAAACTGTTTTTT. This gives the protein CASSPHGGMGKLFF.

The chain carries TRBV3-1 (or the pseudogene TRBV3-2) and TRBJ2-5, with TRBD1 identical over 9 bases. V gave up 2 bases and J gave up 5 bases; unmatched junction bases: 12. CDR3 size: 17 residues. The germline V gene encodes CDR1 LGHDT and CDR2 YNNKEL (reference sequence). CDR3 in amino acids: CASSQNLLRDREETQYF. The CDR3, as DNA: TGTGCCAGCAGCCAAAACCTCCTCCGGGACAGGGAGGAGACCCAGTACTTC.

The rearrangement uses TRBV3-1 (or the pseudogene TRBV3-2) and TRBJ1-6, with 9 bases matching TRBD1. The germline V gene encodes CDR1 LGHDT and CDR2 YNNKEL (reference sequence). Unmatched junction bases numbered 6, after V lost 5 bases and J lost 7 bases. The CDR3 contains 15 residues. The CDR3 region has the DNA TGTGCCAGCAGCGTAGAGGGACAGGGAAATTCACCCCTCCACTTT. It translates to CASSVEGQGNSPLHF.

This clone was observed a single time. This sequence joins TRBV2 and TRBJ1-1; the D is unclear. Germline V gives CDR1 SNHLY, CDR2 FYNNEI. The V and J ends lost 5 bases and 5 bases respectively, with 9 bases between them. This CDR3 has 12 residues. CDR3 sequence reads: CASSKEGTEAFF. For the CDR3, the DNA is TGTGCCAGCAGTAAGGAGGGAACTGAAGCTTTCTTT.

CDR3 sequence: CASSEGQPYVNSPLHF. The CDR3 coding sequence is TGTGCCAGCAGTGAAGGACAGCCGTATGTTAATTCACCCCTCCACTTT. This chain links TRBV2 with TRBJ1-6; D might be TRBD1 (5 bases). Germline values: CDR1 SNHLY, CDR2 FYNNEI. V was cut by 1 base and J by 6 bases, with 13 bases left in between. The CDR3 contains 16 residues. The full variable domain, its missing parts supplied by reference TRBV2 and TRBJ1-6, is EPEVTQTPSHQVTQMGQEVILRCVPISNHLYFYWYRQILGQKVEFLVSFYNNEISEKSEIFDDQFSVERPDGSNFTLKIRSTKLEDSAMYFCASSEGQPYVNSPLHFGNGTRLTVT.

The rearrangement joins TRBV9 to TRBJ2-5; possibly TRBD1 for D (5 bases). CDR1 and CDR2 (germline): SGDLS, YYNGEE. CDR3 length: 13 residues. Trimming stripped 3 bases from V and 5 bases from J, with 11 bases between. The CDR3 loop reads CASSADSRETQYF. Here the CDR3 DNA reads TGTGCCAGCAGCGCCGACAGTCGGGAGACCCAGTACTTC.

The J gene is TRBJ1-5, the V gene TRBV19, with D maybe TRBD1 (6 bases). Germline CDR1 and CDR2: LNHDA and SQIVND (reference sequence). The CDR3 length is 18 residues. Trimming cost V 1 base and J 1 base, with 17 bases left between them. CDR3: CASSIVGTPTPSNQPQHF. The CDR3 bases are TGTGCCAGTAGTATAGTCGGGACACCCACCCCCAGCAATCAGCCCCAGCATTTT.

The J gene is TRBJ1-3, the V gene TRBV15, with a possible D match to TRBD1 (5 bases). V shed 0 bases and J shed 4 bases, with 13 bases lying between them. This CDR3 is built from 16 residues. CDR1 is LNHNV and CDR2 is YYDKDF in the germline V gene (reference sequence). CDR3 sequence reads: CATSRDVGGGGNTIYF. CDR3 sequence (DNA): TGTGCCACCAGCAGAGATGTCGGGGGAGGGGGAAACACCATATATTTT.

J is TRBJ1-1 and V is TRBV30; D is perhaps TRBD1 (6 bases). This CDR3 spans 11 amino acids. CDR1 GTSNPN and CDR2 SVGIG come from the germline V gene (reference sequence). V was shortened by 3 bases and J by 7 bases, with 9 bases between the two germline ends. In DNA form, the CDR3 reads TGTGCCTGGAGGGGGGCACTTGAAGCTTTCTTT. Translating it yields CAWRGALEAFF.

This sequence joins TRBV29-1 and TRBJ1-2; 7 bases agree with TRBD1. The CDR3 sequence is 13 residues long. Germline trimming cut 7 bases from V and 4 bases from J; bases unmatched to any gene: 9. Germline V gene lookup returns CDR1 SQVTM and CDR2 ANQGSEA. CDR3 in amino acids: CSGKTGYPYGYTF. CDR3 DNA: TGCAGCGGGAAGACAGGGTACCCCTATGGCTACACCTTC. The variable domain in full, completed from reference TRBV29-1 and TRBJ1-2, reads SAVISQKPSRDICQRGTSLTIQCQVDSQVTMMFWYRQQPGQSLTLIATANQGSEATYESGFVIDKFPISRPNLTFSTLTVSNMSPEDSSIYLCSGKTGYPYGYTFGSGTRLTVV.

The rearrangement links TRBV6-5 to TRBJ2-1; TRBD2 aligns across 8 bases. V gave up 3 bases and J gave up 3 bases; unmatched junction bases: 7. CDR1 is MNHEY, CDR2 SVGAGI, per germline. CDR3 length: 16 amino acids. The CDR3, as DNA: TGTGCCAGCAGTTATTCCTCGGGGGGGGTCTACAATGAGCAGTTCTTC. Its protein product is CASSYSSGGVYNEQFF.

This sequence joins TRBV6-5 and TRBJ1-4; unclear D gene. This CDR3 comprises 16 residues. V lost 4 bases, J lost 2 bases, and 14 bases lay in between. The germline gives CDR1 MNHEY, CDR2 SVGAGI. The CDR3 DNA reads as TGTGCCAGCAGTTCCTGGGCCGCACCTACTAATGAAAAACTGTTTTTT. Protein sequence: CASSSWAAPTNEKLFF.

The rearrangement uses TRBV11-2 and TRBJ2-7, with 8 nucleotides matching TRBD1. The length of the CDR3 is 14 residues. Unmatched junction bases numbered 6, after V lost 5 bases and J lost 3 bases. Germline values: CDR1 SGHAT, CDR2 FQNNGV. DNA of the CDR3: TGTGCCAGCAGCCCTCGGGACAGGAGCTACGAGCAGTACTTC. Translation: CASSPRDRSYEQYF. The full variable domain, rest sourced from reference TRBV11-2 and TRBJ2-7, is EAGVAQSPRYKIIEKRQSVAFWCNPISGHATLYWYQQILGQGPKLLIQFQNNGVVDDSQLPKDRFSAERLKGVDSTLKIQPAKLEDSAVYLCASSPRDRSYEQYFGPGTRLTVT.

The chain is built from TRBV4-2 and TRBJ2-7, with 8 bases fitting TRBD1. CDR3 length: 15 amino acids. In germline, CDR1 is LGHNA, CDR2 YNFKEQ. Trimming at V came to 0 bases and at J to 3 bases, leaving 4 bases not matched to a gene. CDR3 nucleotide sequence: TGTGCCAGCAGCCAAGAAACAGGGGGGTTCTACGAGCAGTACTTC. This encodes CASSQETGGFYEQYF.

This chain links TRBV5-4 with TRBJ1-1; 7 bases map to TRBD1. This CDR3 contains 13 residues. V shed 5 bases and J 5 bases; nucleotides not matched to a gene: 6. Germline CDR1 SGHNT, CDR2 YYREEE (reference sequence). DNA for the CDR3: TGTGCCAGCAGACTAACAGGGGATACTGAAGCTTTCTTT. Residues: CASRLTGDTEAFF.

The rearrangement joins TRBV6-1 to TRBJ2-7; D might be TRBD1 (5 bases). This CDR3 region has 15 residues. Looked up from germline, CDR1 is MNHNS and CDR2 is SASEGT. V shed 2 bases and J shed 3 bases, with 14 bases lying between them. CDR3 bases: TGTGCCAGCAGTGAATCTTATGGGGCTGGCTACGAGCAGTACTTC. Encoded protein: CASSESYGAGYEQYF.